This is a list of T cell receptor beta chains from one sample in a study of blood T cell repertoires in COVID-19. Sequenced by immunoSEQ multiplex PCR; TCRdb stores in-frame clones only, minus some. Among about 110,000 clones listed, 65% to 90% were seen once. Sequencing was performed on peripheral blood. These receptor sequences come from a woman of 80 years or more with active or convalescent COVID-19. The CDR3 runs from the conserved cysteine through the conserved F or W. D genes are given only for firm matches. Not all rows give a size; the values are once, few, many and, for expanded clones, a class.

TRBV7-8	TRBJ2-1	NA	NA	TGTGCCAGCAGCTTCCGGACTGTACAGAACTGGTACAATGAGCAGTTCTTC	CASSFRTVQNWYNEQFF
TRBV29-1	TRBJ2-2	NA	NA	TGCAGCGTTCCCGTACGGGGAACCGGGGAGCTGTTTTTT	CSVPVRGTGELFF
TRBV5-1	TRBJ2-1	NA	TRBD2	TGCGCCAGCAGCAAAAGTCTAGCGGGGAGAGACAATGAGCAGTTCTTC	CASSKSLAGRDNEQFF
TRBV5-4	TRBJ2-6	NA	NA	TGTGCCAGCAGCTTGGATGGCAGGGCTGGGGCCAACGTCCTGACTTTC	CASSLDGRAGANVLTF
TRBV12-3/TRBV12-4	TRBJ1-2	few	NA	TGTGCCAGCAGTTTATGGGGCATCTATGGCTACACCTTC	CASSLWGIYGYTF
TRBV11-2	TRBJ2-7	NA	NA	TGTGCCAGCCGGAAGGAGGGGAATTCCTACGAGCAGTACTTC	CASRKEGNSYEQYF
TRBV6-6	TRBJ1-1	NA	NA	TGTGCCAGCAGTTACGGGGACTCAGAAGCTTTCTTT	CASSYGDSEAFF
TRBV7-2	TRBJ1-3	NA	NA	TGTGCCAGCAGCTTTCAGGAACTGGGCTACACCATATATTTT	CASSFQELGYTIYF
TRBV19	TRBJ1-2	NA	NA	TGTGCCAGTACCACTAACCCCGCAGGGGTTTACTATGGCTACACCTTC	CASTTNPAGVYYGYTF
TRBV28	TRBJ2-7	once	TRBD2	TGTGCCAGCAGCCCTGCGGGGGAGGGCAGCTACGAGCAGTACTTC	CASSPAGEGSYEQYF
TRBV10-1	TRBJ2-7	NA	NA	TGCGCCAGCCGGTACGAGCAGTACTTC	CASRYEQYF
TRBV28	TRBJ1-2	NA	TRBD1	TGTGCCAGCAGTCCCGGGACAGGCTATGGCTACACCTTC	CASSPGTGYGYTF
TRBV2	TRBJ2-3	once	TRBD2	TGTGCCAGCAAGTGGCGAGGACTAGCGGGAACGGATACGCAGTATTTT	CASKWRGLAGTDTQYF
TRBV9	TRBJ1-1	NA	NA	TGTGCCAGCAGCGTAGTAGGACAGAACACTGAAGCTTTCTTT	CASSVVGQNTEAFF
TRBV19	TRBJ2-1	NA	TRBD2	TGTGCCAGTAGTACCGGGAGGTCCTACAATGAGCAGTTCTTC	CASSTGRSYNEQFF